This TCR beta chain was sequenced for a study of a mutant IDH1 vaccine in newly diagnosed glioma. V dropped 4 bases and J dropped 6; count of bases not matched to a gene: 6. CDR1 and CDR2 (germline): SEHNR, FQNEAQ (reference sequence). The CDR3 spans 14 residues. Libraries were prepared by immunoSEQ multiplex PCR; TCRdb keeps only in-frame clonotypes and omits some of them. In the table there are roughly 34,000 clones, about 80% of which are singletons. The time point denotes: week 47, end of study. The investigators gave 300 ug of mutant IDH1 20-mer peptide in each vaccine dose, together with topical imiquimod. Notes on this clone: Its antigen is as yet unknown. The same CDR3 can be traced to other DNA sequences in this sample.

This clonotype originated in a man aged 25 to 45 with glioma. The sequencing used PBMCs, collected from a glioma patient whose treatment included an IDH1 peptide vaccine. J is TRBJ2-4 and V is TRBV7-9; the match to TRBD1 covers 7 bases. DNA of the CDR3: TGTGCCAGCAGCTCTGACAGGGAGAGAAACATTCAGTACTTC. It translates to CASSSDRERNIQYF.